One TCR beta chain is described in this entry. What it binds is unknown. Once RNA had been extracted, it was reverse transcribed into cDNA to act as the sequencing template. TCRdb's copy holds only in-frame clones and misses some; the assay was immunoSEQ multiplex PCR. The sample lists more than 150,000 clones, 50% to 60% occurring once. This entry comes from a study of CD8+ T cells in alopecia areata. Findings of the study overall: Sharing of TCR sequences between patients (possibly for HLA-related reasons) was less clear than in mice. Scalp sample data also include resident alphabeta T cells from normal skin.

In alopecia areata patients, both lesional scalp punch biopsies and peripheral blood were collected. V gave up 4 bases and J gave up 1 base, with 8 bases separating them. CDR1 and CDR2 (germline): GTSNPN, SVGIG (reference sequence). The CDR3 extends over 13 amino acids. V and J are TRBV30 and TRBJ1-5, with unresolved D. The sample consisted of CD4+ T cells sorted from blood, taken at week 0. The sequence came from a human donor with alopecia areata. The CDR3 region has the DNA TGTGCCTGGACCCCGGAGAGCAATCAGCCCCAGCATTTT. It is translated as CAWTPESNQPQHF.